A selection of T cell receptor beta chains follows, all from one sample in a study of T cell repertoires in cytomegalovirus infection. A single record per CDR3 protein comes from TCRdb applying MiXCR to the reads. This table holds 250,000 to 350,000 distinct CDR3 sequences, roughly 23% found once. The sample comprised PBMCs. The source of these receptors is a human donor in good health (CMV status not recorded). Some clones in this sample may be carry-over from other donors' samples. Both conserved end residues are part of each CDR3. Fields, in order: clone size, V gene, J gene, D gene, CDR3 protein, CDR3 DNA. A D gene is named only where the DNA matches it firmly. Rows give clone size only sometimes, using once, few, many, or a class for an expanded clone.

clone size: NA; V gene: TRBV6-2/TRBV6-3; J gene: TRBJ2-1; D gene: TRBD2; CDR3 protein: CASRKLAGLYNEQFF; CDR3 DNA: TGTGCCAGCAGGAAACTAGCGGGACTATACAATGAGCAGTTCTTC
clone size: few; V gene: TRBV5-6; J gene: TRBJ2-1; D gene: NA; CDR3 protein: CASSLDGAGANNEQFF; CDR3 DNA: TGTGCCAGCAGCTTGGATGGGGCGGGGGCAAACAATGAGCAGTTCTTC
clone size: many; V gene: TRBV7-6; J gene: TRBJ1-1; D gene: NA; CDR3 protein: CASSFGLKSEAFF; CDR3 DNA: TGTGCCAGCAGCTTTGGCCTCAAGAGTGAAGCTTTCTTT
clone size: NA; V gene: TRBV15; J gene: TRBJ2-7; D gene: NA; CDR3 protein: CATSRDSVEQYF; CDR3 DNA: TGTGCCACCAGCAGAGATTCTGTTGAGCAGTACTTC
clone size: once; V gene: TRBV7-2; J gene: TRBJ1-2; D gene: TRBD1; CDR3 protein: CASTVSSGGQGGGYTF; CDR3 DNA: TGTGCCAGCACCGTTAGTTCGGGGGGACAGGGAGGCGGCTACACCTTC
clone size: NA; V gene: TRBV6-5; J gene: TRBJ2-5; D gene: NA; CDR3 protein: CASSYGRGKGETQYF; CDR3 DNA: TGTGCCAGCAGTTACGGTCGGGGGAAAGGAGAGACCCAGTACTTC
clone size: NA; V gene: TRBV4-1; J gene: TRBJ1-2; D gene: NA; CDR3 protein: CASSQDHSSYGYTF; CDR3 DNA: TGCGCCAGCAGCCAAGATCACAGCAGCTATGGCTACACCTTC
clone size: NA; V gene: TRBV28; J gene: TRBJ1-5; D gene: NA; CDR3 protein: CASTPGKRGYQPQHF; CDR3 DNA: TGTGCCAGCACTCCGGGGAAGCGGGGGTATCAGCCCCAGCATTTT
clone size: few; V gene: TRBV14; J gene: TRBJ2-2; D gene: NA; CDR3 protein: CASSQRLTGELFF; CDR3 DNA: TGTGCCAGCAGCCAGAGATTGACCGGGGAGCTGTTTTTT
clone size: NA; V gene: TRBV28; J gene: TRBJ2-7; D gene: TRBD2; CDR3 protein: CASSLSSGIHAFYSYEQYF; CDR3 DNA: TGTGCCAGCAGTCTGTCTAGCGGGATCCACGCATTTTATTCCTACGAGCAGTACTTC
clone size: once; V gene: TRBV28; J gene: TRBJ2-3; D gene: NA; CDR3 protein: CASGNPTGPGADTQYF; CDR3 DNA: TGTGCCAGCGGAAATCCTACAGGGCCGGGGGCAGATACGCAGTATTTT
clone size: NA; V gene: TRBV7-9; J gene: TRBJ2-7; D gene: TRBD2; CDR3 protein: CASSTGLAGGTYF; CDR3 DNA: TGTGCCAGCAGCACGGGACTAGCAGGTGGGACGTACTTC
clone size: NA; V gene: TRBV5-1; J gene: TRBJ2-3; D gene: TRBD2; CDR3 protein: CASSSSGNGDTQYF; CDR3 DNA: TGCGCCAGCAGCTCTAGCGGGAATGGAGATACGCAGTATTTT
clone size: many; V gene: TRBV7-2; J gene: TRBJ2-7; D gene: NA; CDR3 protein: CASRQGALHEQYF; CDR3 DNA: TGTGCCAGCAGACAGGGTGCTCTCCACGAGCAGTACTTC
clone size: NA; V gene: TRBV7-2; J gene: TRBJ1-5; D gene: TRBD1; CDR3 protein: CASNRDSDFSNQPQHF; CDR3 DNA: TGTGCCAGCAACCGGGACAGCGACTTTAGCAATCAGCCCCAGCATTTT
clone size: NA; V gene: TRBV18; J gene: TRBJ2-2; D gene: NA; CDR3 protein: CASSPQANTGELFF; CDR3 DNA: TGTGCCAGCTCACCACAGGCGAACACCGGGGAGCTGTTTTTT
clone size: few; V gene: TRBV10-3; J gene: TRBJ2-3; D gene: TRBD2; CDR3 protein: CAINPQGLLTDTQYF; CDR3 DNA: TGTGCCATCAACCCCCAGGGACTACTCACAGATACGCAGTATTTT
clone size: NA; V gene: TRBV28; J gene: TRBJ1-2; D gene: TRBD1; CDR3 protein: CASSLYTPGQDGYTF; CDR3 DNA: TGTGCCAGCAGTTTATACACTCCGGGACAGGATGGCTACACCTTC
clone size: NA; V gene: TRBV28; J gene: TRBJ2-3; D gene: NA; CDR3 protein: CASSLSGGNTDTQYF; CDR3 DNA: TGTGCCAGCAGTTTAAGTGGCGGAAACACAGATACGCAGTATTTT
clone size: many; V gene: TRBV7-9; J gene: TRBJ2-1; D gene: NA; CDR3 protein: CASSNQGEAAKNEQFF; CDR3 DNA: TGTGCCAGCAGCAACCAGGGGGAGGCCGCAAAAAATGAGCAGTTCTTC
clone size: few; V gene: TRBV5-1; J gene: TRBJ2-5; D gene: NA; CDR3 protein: CASSESPAFQETQYF; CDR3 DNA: TGCGCCAGCAGCGAGTCCCCAGCGTTTCAAGAGACCCAGTACTTC
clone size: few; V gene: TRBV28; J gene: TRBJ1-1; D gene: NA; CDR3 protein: CASSLQAQNTEAFF; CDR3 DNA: TGTGCCAGCAGTTTACAGGCCCAGAACACTGAAGCTTTCTTT
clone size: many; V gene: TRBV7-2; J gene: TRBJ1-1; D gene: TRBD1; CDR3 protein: CASSFLDRGRTEAFF; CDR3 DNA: TGTGCCAGCAGCTTTCTAGACAGGGGAAGGACTGAAGCTTTCTTT
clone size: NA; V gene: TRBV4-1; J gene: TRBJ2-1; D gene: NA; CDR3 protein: CASSQDFGVSYNEQFF; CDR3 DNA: TGCGCCAGCAGCCAAGATTTCGGGGTCTCCTACAATGAGCAGTTCTTC
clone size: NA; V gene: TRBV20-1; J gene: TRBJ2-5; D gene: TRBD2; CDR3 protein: CSAPPEREGGETQYF; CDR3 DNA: TGCAGTGCTCCCCCCGAGCGGGAGGGCGGAGAGACCCAGTACTTC
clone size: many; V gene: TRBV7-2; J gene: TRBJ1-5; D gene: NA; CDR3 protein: CASSEESVGPQHF; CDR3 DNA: TGTGCCAGCAGCGAGGAGTCTGTGGGGCCCCAGCATTTT
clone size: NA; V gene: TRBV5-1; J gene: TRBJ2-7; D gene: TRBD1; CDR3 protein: CASRQGSSYEQYF; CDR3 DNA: TGCGCCAGTCGACAGGGGAGCTCCTACGAGCAGTACTTC
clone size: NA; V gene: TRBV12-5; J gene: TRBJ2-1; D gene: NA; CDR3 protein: CASMGGAYNEQFF; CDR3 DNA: TGTGCTAGTATGGGGGGGGCTTACAATGAGCAGTTCTTC
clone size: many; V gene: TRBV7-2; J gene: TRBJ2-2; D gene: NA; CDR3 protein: CASSVFWSGELFF; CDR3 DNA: TGTGCCAGCAGCGTCTTTTGGTCCGGGGAGCTGTTTTTT
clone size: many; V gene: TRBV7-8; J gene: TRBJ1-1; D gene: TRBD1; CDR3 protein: CASSKPGQPNTEAFF; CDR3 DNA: TGTGCCAGCAGCAAACCGGGACAGCCGAACACTGAAGCTTTCTTT
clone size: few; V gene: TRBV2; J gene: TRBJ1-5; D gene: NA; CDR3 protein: CASSGVTGNQPQHF; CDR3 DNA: TGTGCCAGCAGTGGTGTAACGGGGAATCAGCCCCAGCATTTT
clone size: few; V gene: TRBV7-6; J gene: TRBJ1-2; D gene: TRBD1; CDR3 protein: CASSLVTPTGRGYTF; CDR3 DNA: TGTGCCAGCAGCTTAGTTACCCCGACAGGGCGCGGCTACACCTTC
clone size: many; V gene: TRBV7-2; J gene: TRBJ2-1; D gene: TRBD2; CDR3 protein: CASSQTPSGNEQFF; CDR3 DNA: TGTGCCAGCAGCCAAACCCCTAGCGGAAATGAGCAGTTCTTC
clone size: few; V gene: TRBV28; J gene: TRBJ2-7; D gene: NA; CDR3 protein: CASMERSYEQYF; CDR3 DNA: TGTGCCAGCATGGAGCGTTCCTACGAGCAGTACTTC
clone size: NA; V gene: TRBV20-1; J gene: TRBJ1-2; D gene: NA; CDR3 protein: CSAPGLRNYGYTF; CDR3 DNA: TGCAGTGCCCCGGGACTTAGAAACTATGGCTACACCTTC
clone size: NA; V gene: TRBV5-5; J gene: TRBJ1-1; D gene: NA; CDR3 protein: CASSPVGSRQNTEAFF; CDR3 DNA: TGTGCCAGCAGCCCTGTGGGCAGCCGACAGAACACTGAAGCTTTCTTT
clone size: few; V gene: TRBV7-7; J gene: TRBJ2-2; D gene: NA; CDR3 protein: CASSLSPNTGELFF; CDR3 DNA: TGTGCCAGCAGCTTAAGTCCTAACACCGGGGAGCTGTTTTTT
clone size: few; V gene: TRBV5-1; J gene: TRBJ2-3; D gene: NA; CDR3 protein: CASSLEGGDTDTQYF; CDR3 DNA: TGCGCCAGCAGCTTGGAGGGCGGGGACACAGATACGCAGTATTTT
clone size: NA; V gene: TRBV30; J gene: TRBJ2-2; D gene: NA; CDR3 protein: CAWSLTGNTGELFF; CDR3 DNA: TGTGCCTGGAGCCTGACAGGGAACACCGGGGAGCTGTTTTTT
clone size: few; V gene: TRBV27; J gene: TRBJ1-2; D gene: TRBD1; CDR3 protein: CASRPTGTGFGYTF; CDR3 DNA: TGTGCCAGCAGACCTACCGGGACAGGGTTTGGCTACACCTTC
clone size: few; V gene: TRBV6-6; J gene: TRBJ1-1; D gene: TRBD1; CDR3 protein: CASSYEGAESEAFF; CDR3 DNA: TGTGCCAGCAGTTACGAGGGGGCTGAGAGTGAAGCTTTCTTT
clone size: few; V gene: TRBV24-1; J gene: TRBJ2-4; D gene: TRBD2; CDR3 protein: CATSEGGGIQYF; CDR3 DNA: TGTGCCACCAGTGAGGGGGGGGGCATTCAGTACTTC
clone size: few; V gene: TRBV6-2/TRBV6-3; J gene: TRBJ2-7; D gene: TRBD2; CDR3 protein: CASSRTSGAYAYEQYF; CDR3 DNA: TGTGCCAGCAGTAGGACTAGCGGGGCCTACGCCTACGAGCAGTACTTC
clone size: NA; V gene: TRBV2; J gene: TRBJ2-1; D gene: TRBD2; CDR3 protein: CASGASGRAEEKQFF; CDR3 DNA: TGTGCCAGCGGGGCTAGCGGGAGGGCCGAGGAGAAGCAGTTCTTC
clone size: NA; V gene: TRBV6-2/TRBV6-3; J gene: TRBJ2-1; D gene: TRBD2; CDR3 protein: CASSSRTSISNDEQFF; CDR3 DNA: TGTGCCAGCAGTTCCCGGACTAGTATTAGTAATGATGAGCAGTTCTTC
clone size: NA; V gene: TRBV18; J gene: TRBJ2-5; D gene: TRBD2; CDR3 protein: CASSANLAGQETQYF; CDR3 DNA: TGTGCCAGCTCCGCTAACTTAGCGGGCCAAGAGACCCAGTACTTC
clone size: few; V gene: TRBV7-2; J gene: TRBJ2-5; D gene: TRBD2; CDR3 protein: CASSSQRAGGRETQYF; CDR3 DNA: TGTGCCAGCAGCTCTCAACGAGCGGGAGGCCGAGAGACCCAGTACTTC
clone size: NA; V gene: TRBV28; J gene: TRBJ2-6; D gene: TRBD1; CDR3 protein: CASRFRDSQGANVLTF; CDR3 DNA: TGTGCCAGCAGATTCCGGGACAGCCAGGGGGCCAACGTCCTGACTTTC
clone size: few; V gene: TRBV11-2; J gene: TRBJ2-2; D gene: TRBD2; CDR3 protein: CASSLRGGRSFTGELFF; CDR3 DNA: TGTGCCAGCAGCCTTAGAGGCGGGAGAAGCTTCACCGGGGAGCTGTTTTTT
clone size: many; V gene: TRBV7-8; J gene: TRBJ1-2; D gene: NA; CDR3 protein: CASSLSFPTGIRYGYTF; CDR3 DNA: TGTGCCAGCAGCTTATCTTTTCCTACGGGGATACGGTATGGCTACACCTTC
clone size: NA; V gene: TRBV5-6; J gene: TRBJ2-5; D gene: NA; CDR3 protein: CASRRIQETQYF; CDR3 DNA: TGTGCCAGCAGGAGGATCCAAGAGACCCAGTACTTC
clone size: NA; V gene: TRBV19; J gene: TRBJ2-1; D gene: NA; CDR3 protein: CASSMVREQYNEQFF; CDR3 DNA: TGTGCCAGTAGTATGGTCCGGGAGCAGTACAATGAGCAGTTCTTC
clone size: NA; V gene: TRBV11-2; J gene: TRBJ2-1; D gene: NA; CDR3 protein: CASSLFSSYNEQFF; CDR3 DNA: TGTGCCAGCAGCCTCTTTAGCTCCTACAATGAGCAGTTCTTC
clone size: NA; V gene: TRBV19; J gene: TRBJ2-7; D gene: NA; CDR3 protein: CASSMAGYEQYF; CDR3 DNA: TGTGCCAGTAGTATGGCAGGGTACGAGCAGTACTTC
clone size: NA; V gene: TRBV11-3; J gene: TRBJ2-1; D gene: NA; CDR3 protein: CASSLGAPSEQFF; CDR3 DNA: TGTGCCAGCAGCTTAGGGGCCCCAAGCGAGCAGTTCTTC